The 6 T cell receptor beta chains below come from one sample, sequenced in a study of cytomegalovirus exposure and HLA in healthy donors. The PCR contained 60 Vbeta and 13 Jbeta primers. Sequencing used immunoSEQ multiplex PCR; TCRdb keeps in-frame clones, though not all of them. The data contain over 150,000 clones, 80% of them singletons. The specimen was PBMCs. Source of these receptors: a man between 25 and 39 years old in good health and CMV-seropositive.

The chain has TRBV6-5 and TRBJ1-2, with D maybe TRBD1 (6 bases). The CDR3 is 16 residues long. V lost 0 bases and J 5 bases, leaving 16 bases between the germline ends. Germline lookup yields CDR1 MNHEY and CDR2 SVGAGI. The CDR3 region is CASSYSGAGDDYGYTF. The CDR3 bases are TGTGCCAGCAGTTACTCTGGGGCAGGGGATGATTATGGCTACACCTTC.

V gene TRBV28 combines with J gene TRBJ2-3; 11 nucleotides match TRBD2. Looked up from germline, CDR1 is MDHEN and CDR2 is SYDVKM. The CDR3 spans 16 residues. V was clipped by 4 bases and J by 6 bases; unmatched bases: 9. For the CDR3, the DNA is TGTGCCAGCAGTTCTCCCCTAGCGGGAGGCGCGGATACGCAGTATTTT. This sequence encodes CASSSPLAGGADTQYF.

This clone came up once. Other DNA sequences within the sample encode an identical CDR3. V and J are TRBV6-5 and TRBJ1-5; D not resolved. CDR3 length: 13 amino acids. Trimming cost V 2 bases and J 7 bases, with 9 bases left between them. CDR1 is MNHEY and CDR2 is SVGAGI in the germline V gene. The CDR3 loop reads CASSYRDNQPQHF. The CDR3 DNA follows: TGTGCCAGCAGTTACAGAGACAACCAGCCCCAGCATTTT.

The chain uses TRBV7-9 and TRBJ2-7, with D perhaps TRBD2 (7 bases). Trimming took 6 bases from V and 6 from J, leaving 12 bases between them. Germline CDR1 reads SEHNR; CDR2 reads FQNEAQ (reference sequence). The CDR3 runs 12 residues. CDR3 sequence (DNA): TGTGCCAGCAGTCGGGGGGCCTCCGAGCAGTACTTC. It translates to CASSRGASEQYF. The full variable domain, in which reference TRBV7-9 and TRBJ2-7 provide the parts outside the CDR3, is DTGVSQNPRHKITKRGQNVTFRCDPISEHNRLYWYRQTLGQGPEFLTYFQNEAQLEKSRLLSDRFSAERPKGSFSTLEIQRTEQGDSAMYLCASSRGASEQYFGPGTRLTVT.

This clone appeared once. The chain couples TRBV10-1 to TRBJ2-5; 8 nucleotides align to TRBD1. The ends lost 3 bases at V and 5 bases at J; junction bases unmatched: 5. This CDR3 spans 14 amino acids. The germline V gene encodes CDR1 WNHNN and CDR2 SYGVQD (reference sequence). CDR3: CASSDPGGEETQYF. CDR3 DNA sequence: TGCGCCAGCAGTGACCCAGGGGGCGAGGAGACCCAGTACTTC.

The chain joins TRBV6-5 to TRBJ1-4; weak D call: TRBD1 (5 bases). Germline loops: CDR1 MNHEY, CDR2 SVGAGI. V lost 5 bases to trimming and J lost 5 bases, with 12 bases between them. The CDR3 covers 14 residues. The CDR3 DNA follows: TGTGCCAGCAGTGTTCTGGGGCGGAATGAAAAACTGTTTTTT. Its translation is CASSVLGRNEKLFF.